The T cell receptor (beta chain) described here comes from a study of spatial heterogeneity in lung cancer. This clonotype was recorded many times. As yet, its antigen is unknown. The CDR3 sequence is 19 residues long. The V gene's germline CDR1 is SNHLY and CDR2 FYNNEI. Unmatched junction bases numbered 17, after V lost 7 bases and J lost 0 bases. A single record per CDR3 protein comes from TCRdb applying MiXCR to the 5' RACE reads. Of around 12,000 distinct CDR3 sequences listed, about 13% are singletons. Time point: sample taken at primary tumor resection. Sequencing of whole RNA from tumor, nontumor lung or frozen PBMC involved no sorting. The donors were approximately 65 patients with non-small cell lung cancer that was early-stage and untreated. Findings of the study overall: The study found ubiquitous expanded tumor TCRs in blood more at resection than follow-up.

The V gene is TRBV2, the J gene TRBJ2-3; 9 bases line up with TRBD2. The sequencing here drew on PBMCs, taken at surgery. This receptor was identified in a female donor with early-stage non-small cell lung cancer. This chain's CDR3 is CASNYLAGSQWWSTDTQYF. In DNA, the CDR3 is TGTGCCAGCAATTATCTAGCGGGGTCCCAATGGTGGAGCACAGATACGCAGTATTTT.